This note documents a single TCR beta chain sequence. The antigen is undetermined. These data belong to a study of cytomegalovirus exposure and HLA in healthy donors. This table comes from immunoSEQ multiplex PCR, and its TCRdb copy is limited to in-frame clones, with some not included. The table shows 120,000 or so clones, with approximately 89% occurring only once. Study-wide points: Reports indicated that the classifier achieved high specificity and sensitivity in diagnosing cytomegalovirus status.

Source material: PBMCs. The clonotype was recovered from a young woman in good health and CMV-seronegative.

The CDR3 protein is CASSIVPARLLATSSYNEQFF. CDR3 DNA sequence: TGTGCCAGTAGTATTGTCCCCGCTAGGTTATTAGCGACTAGCTCCTACAATGAGCAGTTCTTC. The chain carries TRBV19 and TRBJ2-1; a weak D match, TRBD2 (6 bases). From germline, CDR1 is LNHDA and CDR2 SQIVND (reference sequence). The CDR3 totals 21 residues. V was trimmed by 3 bases and J by 0 bases, leaving 27 bases between them.